A single sample is the source of the 21 T cell receptor beta chains below, sequenced in a study of T cells expressing NK-cell markers. TCRdb reanalyzed the 5' RACE reads, giving one entry per CDR3 protein sequence and no DNA. The table counts some 600,000 distinct CDR3 sequences; roughly 3.5% lies in the top ten. Sequencing used blood T cells: a sorted CD56 or NKG2C T cell subset, CD4+ or CD8+ T cells, or bulk PBMC T cells (not recorded which). These receptor sequences come from a man younger than 30 in good health.

The chain uses TRBV2 and TRBJ2-1; lacking DNA, the TRBD2 call made by TCRdb goes unchecked. Germline V lookup: CDR1 SNHLY, CDR2 FYNNEI. This CDR3 contains 15 residues. The CDR3 loop is CASRSRQGLYNEQFF.

The genes are TRBV4-3 and TRBJ2-3; TCRdb proposes TRBD2, but this gene call is untestable without DNA. Germline values: CDR1 LGHNA, CDR2 YSLEER. CDR3 size: 15 residues. Here the CDR3 reads CASSREGTSTDTQYF.

The rearrangement joins TRBV5-5 to TRBJ2-7; absent DNA, TCRdb's TRBD1 call cannot be checked. This CDR3 contains 15 residues. CDR1 is SGHKS and CDR2 is YYEKEE in the germline V gene (reference sequence). This CDR3 reads CASSFTDRGGYEQYF.

V usage is TRBV12-3 or TRBV12-4 and J usage is TRBJ2-1; TCRdb names TRBD2, which stays unverified in the absence of DNA. The CDR3 sequence is 12 residues long. CDR3 sequence reads: CASWQTSGSLFF.

This rearrangement joins TRBV10-3 to TRBJ1-2; the D call from TCRdb, TRBD1, cannot be confirmed without DNA. CDR3 length equals 14 residues. Germline loops: CDR1 ENHRY, CDR2 SYGVKD. Here the CDR3 reads CAMRTEGANYGYTF.

CDR3 in amino acids: CASSLKDNTDTQYF. The chain recombines TRBV5-1 with TRBJ2-3. This CDR3 has 14 amino acids. The germline gives CDR1 SGHRS, CDR2 YFSETQ.

This rearrangement joins TRBV12-3 or TRBV12-4 to TRBJ2-5; TCRdb reports TRBD1, a call that lacks DNA to check it against. The CDR3 length is 13 residues. CDR3 in amino acids: CASSSPGGETQYF.

The chain is built from TRBV12-3 or TRBV12-4 and TRBJ1-5; the D call from TCRdb, TRBD1, cannot be confirmed without DNA. This CDR3 is built from 13 residues. This CDR3 reads CASGTGHNQPQHF.

This chain links TRBV29-1 with TRBJ2-7. Germline assignment: CDR1 SQVTM and CDR2 ANQGSEA. The CDR3 runs 14 residues. This CDR3 is CSVGKGMGYNEQYF.

The rearrangement links TRBV19 to TRBJ2-2; TCRdb outputs TRBD1, but without DNA this stays unchecked. Per germline, CDR1 LNHDA and CDR2 SQIVND (reference sequence). There are 14 residues in the CDR3. This chain's CDR3 is CATRDRTNTGELFF. Combining the CDR3 with reference TRBV19 and TRBJ2-2 gives the whole variable domain DGGITQSPKYLFRKEGQNVTLSCEQNLNHDAMYWYRQDPGQGLRLIYYSQIVNDFQKGDIAEGYSVSREKKESFPLTVTSAQKNPTAFYLCATRDRTNTGELFFGEGSRLTVL.

The chain employs TRBV6-1 and TRBJ2-1; TCRdb's D gene call, TRBD1, goes unchecked for lack of DNA. The CDR3 runs to 13 residues. Germline CDR1 MNHNS, CDR2 SASEGT. The CDR3: CAITGQAYNEQFF.

V gene TRBV11-2 combines with J gene TRBJ2-1; without DNA, the TCRdb call of TRBD2 cannot be checked. The CDR3 is 14 amino acids. The germline V gene encodes CDR1 SGHAT and CDR2 FQNNGV. The CDR3 sequence: CASSFAGGLNEQFF.

The rearrangement links TRBV5-1 to TRBJ2-1; TCRdb gives TRBD2 as the D gene, but with no DNA this cannot be confirmed. Germline V gives CDR1 SGHRS, CDR2 YFSETQ. CDR3 length equals 15 residues. The CDR3 protein is CASSLDPSGYNEQFF.

The CDR3 sequence: CASGLARFEQFF. The chain has TRBV12-5 and TRBJ2-1. Per the germline V gene, CDR1 is LGHNT and CDR2 is FRNRAP. The CDR3 spans 12 residues.

The chain is built from TRBV6-1 and TRBJ2-3; TCRdb calls TRBD1, which cannot be checked without DNA. This CDR3 comprises 13 residues. Germline lookup yields CDR1 MNHNS and CDR2 SASEGT. The CDR3 spells CASMAGFTDTQYF.

The J gene is TRBJ2-3, the V gene TRBV15; the TCRdb call, TRBD1, lacks DNA for checking. Germline CDR1 and CDR2: LNHNV and YYDKDF (reference sequence). This CDR3 is 15 amino acids long. CDR3 sequence reads: CATSRDGGTTDTQYF.

The CDR3 region is CASSPPGTGTHTDTQYF. The V call is TRBV5-1, the J call TRBJ2-3; checking the TCRdb D call of TRBD1 is not possible without DNA. Looked up from germline, CDR1 is SGHRS and CDR2 is YFSETQ. CDR3 length: 17 amino acids.

The chain recombines TRBV3-1 with TRBJ2-1. The CDR3 is made up of 15 amino acids. Germline V lookup: CDR1 LGHDT, CDR2 YNNKEL (reference sequence). CDR3 amino acids: CASRETSSPYNEQFF.

This rearrangement joins TRBV5-5 to TRBJ1-6. Germline values: CDR1 SGHKS, CDR2 YYEKEE (reference sequence). The CDR3 consists of 16 residues. This CDR3 is CASSLDLRSYNSPLHF.

The chain recombines TRBV12-5 with TRBJ2-1; TCRdb gives TRBD2 as the D gene, but with no DNA this cannot be confirmed. The CDR3 has 17 residues. Germline loops: CDR1 LGHNT, CDR2 FRNRAP. CDR3 loop: CASGLTLLAGPYNEQFF.

The CDR3 is CASSASWVVSYEQYF. The chain joins TRBV11-2 to TRBJ2-7. Germline values: CDR1 SGHAT, CDR2 FQNNGV. CDR3 size: 15 residues.